Below, 29 T cell receptor beta chains from the same sample are listed, as sequenced in a study of molecular identifiers for immune sequencing clone quantification. TCRdb independently ran MiXCR on the PCR reads; one entry per CDR3 protein. Here the sample spans 400,000 to 600,000 distinct CDR3 sequences, about 21% being singletons. What was sequenced was naive CD8+ T cells from blood, with Jurkat cell RNA spiked in. Subset meaning: FACS-sorted CD8+CD4-CCR7+CD45RA+ naive T cells. These receptor sequences come from a human donor in good health. Some libraries in this study had Jurkat cell RNA spiked in.

This clonotype was counted a few times. V and J are TRBV25-1 and TRBJ1-4; 8 bases fit TRBD1. This CDR3 contains 14 residues. V gave up 3 bases and J gave up 8 bases; unmatched junction bases: 5. The germline V gene has CDR1 MGHDK and CDR2 SYGVNS. CDR3 DNA: TGTGCCAGCAGTGAGCGGCAGGGGGCGGAAAAACTGTTTTTT. It is translated as CASSERQGAEKLFF.

CDR3 amino acids: CASSHGSEFSTYEQYF. Written as DNA, the CDR3 is TGCGCCAGCAGCCACGGGTCGGAATTCTCCACCTACGAGCAGTACTTC. The chain links TRBV4-1 to TRBJ2-7; D gene uncertain. Germline CDR1 is MGHRA and CDR2 is YSYEKL. The length of the CDR3 is 16 residues. Deletions cut 3 bases from V and 2 bases from J, with 17 bases between.

This clonotype was counted ten times or more. The rearrangement links TRBV4-3 to TRBJ2-7; TRBD1 agrees at 9 bases. CDR3 length: 15 amino acids. Germline CDR1 and CDR2: LGHNA and YSLEER. V was clipped by 1 base and J by 2 bases; unmatched bases: 3. CDR3 residues: CASSQARDRAYEQYF. CDR3 nucleotides: TGCGCCAGCAGCCAAGCCCGGGACAGGGCCTACGAGCAGTACTTC.

This chain joins TRBV28 and TRBJ2-1; D is undetermined. V shed 7 bases and J shed 2 bases, with 18 bases lying between them. The CDR3 runs 16 residues. Looked up from germline, CDR1 is MDHEN and CDR2 is SYDVKM. CDR3 nucleotide sequence: TGTGCCAGCAACCCTAGGGCCCTCACCACCTACAATGAGCAGTTCTTC. It yields the protein CASNPRALTTYNEQFF. The full variable domain, its missing parts supplied by reference TRBV28 and TRBJ2-1, is DVKVTQSSRYLVKRTGEKVFLECVQDMDHENMFWYRQDPGLGLRLIYFSYDVKMKEKGDIPEGYSVSREKKERFSLILESASTNQTSMYLCASNPRALTTYNEQFFGPGTRLTVL.

This sequence joins TRBV4-3 and TRBJ2-7, with 10 bases lining up with TRBD2. Germline CDR1 is LGHNA and CDR2 is YSLEER. With 2 bases clipped from V and 1 base from J, the junction kept 5 bases outside the gene matches. The CDR3 covers 16 residues. The CDR3, as DNA: TGCGCCAGCAGCCAAAACCTAGCGGGGGTTTCCTACGAGCAGTACTTC. It codes for CASSQNLAGVSYEQYF.

This clonotype was detected only a few times. The V and J genes are TRBV6-6 and TRBJ2-7, with 8 bases aligning to TRBD1. Germline trimming cut 2 bases from V and 5 bases from J; bases unmatched to any gene: 8. CDR1 and CDR2 from the germline V gene are MNHNY and SVGAGI (reference sequence). This CDR3 is built from 15 residues. The CDR3 DNA sequence: TGTGCCAGCAGTTACACTCAGGGGGCCCCCCACGAGCAGTACTTC. Translating it yields CASSYTQGAPHEQYF.

J is TRBJ2-3 and V is TRBV27; 12 positions match TRBD2. The CDR3 sequence is 18 residues long. CDR1 is MNHEY and CDR2 is SMNVEV in the germline V gene (reference sequence). J was trimmed by 0 bases and V by 2 bases; bases with no gene match: 6. The DNA for the CDR3 is TGTGCCAGCAGTTTAGAGTCTAGCGGGAGGGCAAGCACAGATACGCAGTATTTT. Amino acid sequence: CASSLESSGRASTDTQYF.

CDR3 sequence reads: CANGRKNTEAFF. The CDR3 DNA is TGTGCCAACGGACGGAAGAACACTGAAGCTTTCTTT. The rearrangement uses TRBV2 and TRBJ1-1; D unclear. The germline V and J ends were trimmed by 10 bases and 1 base, with 10 bases remaining between them. Germline V gives CDR1 SNHLY, CDR2 FYNNEI. This CDR3 comprises 12 residues.

As regards this clonotype: A much larger clone differs from this one at a single base, so this may be a read error. This rearrangement joins TRBV5-6 to TRBJ2-3; D is possibly TRBD1 (6 bases). Germline V gives CDR1 SGHDT, CDR2 YYEEEE. This CDR3 spans 14 amino acids. Trimming cost V 0 bases and J 8 bases, with 13 bases left between them. The CDR3 spells CASSLGRGSGTQYF. CDR3 coding DNA: TGTGCCAGCAGCTTGGGCAGGGGATCAGGTACGCAGTATTTT.

Worth noting for this clonotype: The germline gene is not matched at one end of the junction; a read error may be the cause. The chain recombines TRBV2 with TRBJ2-2; a weak D match, TRBD2 (6 bases). Germline V gene data show CDR1 as SNHLY and CDR2 as FYNNEI. The CDR3 covers 13 residues. This CDR3 is CASSDAPFREMFF. The DNA of the CDR3 is TGTGCCAGCAGTGATGCACCTTTTCGGGAGATGTTTTTT.

The chain is built from TRBV12-3 or TRBV12-4 and TRBJ1-2, with 10 bases aligning to TRBD1. The CDR3 spans 14 residues. V shed 7 bases, J shed 7 bases, and the junction held 9 bases outside the gene matches. The CDR3 DNA sequence: TGTGCCAGCACCCTCGACAGGGGGCTCAGTGGCTACACCTTC. Protein product: CASTLDRGLSGYTF.

This clonotype was seen more than once but under ten times. CDR3 in DNA: TGTGCCAGCCGGGTAGGCGCTGAAGCTTTCTTT. Amino acids: CASRVGAEAFF. The chain has TRBV28 and TRBJ1-1; D is ambiguous. The CDR3 runs to 11 residues. CDR1 is MDHEN, CDR2 SYDVKM, per germline. V lost 8 bases, J lost 6 bases, and 10 bases lay in between.

The chain links TRBV11-3 to TRBJ2-6; no clear D gene. The CDR3 is made up of 17 amino acids. Deletions cut 1 base from V and 0 bases from J, with 10 bases between. The germline V gene encodes CDR1 SGHNT and CDR2 YENEEA. The CDR3 loop is CASSLGDGYSGANVLTF. In nucleotides, the CDR3 is TGTGCCAGCAGCTTAGGCGACGGCTACTCTGGGGCCAACGTCCTGACTTTC.

In this sample, this clonotype turned up many times. The rearrangement joins TRBV12-3 or TRBV12-4 to TRBJ2-3, with D possibly TRBD2 on 5 matching bases. The CDR3 has 16 residues. Trimming took off 3 bases at V and 1 base at J, with 14 bases between the two ends. In DNA, the CDR3 is TGTGCCAGCAGTTTCCGGGCGGGCCCGGGCACAGATACGCAGTATTTT. Protein: CASSFRAGPGTDTQYF.

This clonotype was picked up many times. The chain carries TRBV6-5 and TRBJ1-1, with TRBD1 identical over 9 bases. This CDR3 contains 13 residues. The trim removed 5 bases at V and 7 bases at J, leaving 5 bases unmatched. Per germline, CDR1 MNHEY and CDR2 SVGAGI. The CDR3 protein is CASSRDRASEAFF. The CDR3 DNA follows: TGTGCCAGCAGTCGGGACAGGGCCAGTGAAGCTTTCTTT.

Points on this clonotype: This may arise from a read error, as a much more abundant clone is one base away. The chain links TRBV7-9 to TRBJ1-4; D uncertain. Germline assignment: CDR1 SEHNR and CDR2 FQNEAQ (reference sequence). This CDR3 is built from 14 residues. The CDR3 sequence: CASSLVGGNEKPFF. In DNA form, the CDR3 reads TGTGCCAGCAGCTTAGTGGGCGGAAATGAAAAACCGTTTTTT.

The CDR3 spells CASSLLAGANTGELFF. DNA of the CDR3: TGTGCCAGCAGCTTACTAGCGGGGGCGAACACCGGGGAGCTGTTTTTT. The chain employs TRBV7-6 and TRBJ2-2, with 10 positions matching TRBD2. From germline, CDR1 is SGHVS and CDR2 FNYEAQ. The CDR3 loop spans 16 amino acids. The J segment lost 0 bases and the V segment lost 2 bases, leaving 0 bases of the junction unmatched.

This clonotype was seen repeatedly, ten times or more. J is TRBJ2-2 and V is TRBV9, with 11 bases matching TRBD1. There are 15 residues in the CDR3. After removal of 7 bases from V and 6 bases from J, the junction contained 8 bases not matched to a gene. Germline V gene data show CDR1 as SGDLS and CDR2 as YYNGEE. The CDR3 nucleotides are TGTGCCAGCGCACGGACAGGGGGCGCCGCCGGGGAGCTGTTTTTT. It specifies CASARTGGAAGELFF.

In this sample, this clonotype turned up many times. The rearrangement uses TRBV10-3 and TRBJ2-7, with D hard to call. Germline V CDR1 and CDR2: ENHRY, SYGVKD. This CDR3 is 15 amino acids long. V was cut by 3 bases and J by 5 bases, with 17 bases left in between. The CDR3 sequence is CAISDTGPVPHEQYF. DNA for the CDR3: TGTGCCATCAGTGACACCGGGCCCGTTCCCCACGAGCAGTACTTC.

This clonotype was seen a single time. One base away lies a much larger clone, so this may be a sequencing read error. V is TRBV9 and J is TRBJ2-3, with 11 bases matching TRBD1. The germline CDR1 and CDR2 sequences are SGDLS and YYNGEE. J lost 4 bases, V lost 3 bases, and 13 bases had no gene match. The CDR3 totals 18 residues. The CDR3 DNA reads as TGTGCCAGCAGCGCAGTTTCAGGGACAGGGGGTCCCGCAGATACGCAGTATTTT. Translated, it gives CASSAVSGTGGPADTQYF.

Comments on this clonotype: A much larger clone lies one base from this, so it may be a read error. This rearrangement joins TRBV15 to TRBJ1-1; D is perhaps TRBD1 (5 bases). Germline V gene lookup returns CDR1 LNHNV and CDR2 YYDKDF (reference sequence). V shed 7 bases and J shed 0 bases, with 12 bases lying between them. The CDR3 length is 14 residues. This chain's CDR3 is CATNGDHLNTEAFF. In nucleotides, the CDR3 is TGTGCCACCAATGGGGACCACCTGAACACTGAAGCTTTCTTT.

About this clonotype itself: This may arise from a read error, as a much more abundant clone is one base away. The chain is built from TRBV5-4 and TRBJ1-1; D gene uncertain. Looked up from germline, CDR1 is SGHNT and CDR2 is YYREEE (reference sequence). This CDR3 has 14 amino acids. As DNA, the CDR3 is TGTGCCAGCAGCTTGACAGAGATGAACACTGAAGCTCTCTTT. Translation gives CASSLTEMNTEALF.

This clonotype was seen more than once but under ten times. The V and J genes are TRBV9 and TRBJ2-2, with a possible D match to TRBD2 (6 bases). The length of the CDR3 is 16 residues. Germline V gene lookup returns CDR1 SGDLS and CDR2 YYNGEE. Between the trimmed V and J ends, which lost 0 bases and 4 bases, there was a span of 13 bases. The CDR3, as DNA: TGTGCCAGCAGCGTAGAAGGAGGGGATATCACCGGGGAGCTGTTTTTT. Amino acids: CASSVEGGDITGELFF.

This clonotype was seen at least ten times. CDR3 coding DNA: TGTGCCAGCAGTTCCTTACCCTATGGAGGGGCGAGCACAGATACGCAGTATTTT. It yields the protein CASSSLPYGGASTDTQYF. The chain has TRBV27 and TRBJ2-3, with a weak D call TRBD2 (6 bases). Trimming took off 4 bases at V and 0 bases at J, with 20 bases between the two ends. Germline CDR1 reads MNHEY; CDR2 reads SMNVEV (reference sequence). This CDR3 has 18 residues.

This clonotype was counted only a few times. V usage is TRBV7-2 and J usage is TRBJ2-7; D is possibly TRBD1 or TRBD2 (5 bases each). This CDR3 has 13 amino acids. V dropped 0 bases and J dropped 5 bases, with 8 bases sitting between them. Per germline, CDR1 SGHTA and CDR2 FQGNSA. DNA for the CDR3: TGTGCCAGCAGCTTAGCTCTGGGGGACGAGCAGTACTTC. Protein: CASSLALGDEQYF.

The chain couples TRBV5-1 to TRBJ1-3; possibly TRBD1 for D (5 bases). The CDR3 is made up of 15 amino acids. V was pared by 1 base and J by 3 bases, with 11 bases between. The V gene's germline CDR1 is SGHRS and CDR2 YFSETQ. The CDR3 sequence: CASSLSSRDGNTIYF. The DNA of the CDR3 is TGCGCCAGCAGCTTGTCGAGCAGGGATGGAAACACCATATATTTT.

Regarding this clonotype: A much more abundant neighbour one base away suggests this may be a read error. The chain links TRBV25-1 to TRBJ2-3; 9 bases agree with TRBD2. Looked up from germline, CDR1 is MGHDK and CDR2 is SYGVNS. CDR3 length: 15 residues. For the CDR3, the DNA is TGTGCCAGCAGGGCGAGCGGGGGGCTCACAGATGCGCAGTATTTT. Translated: CASRASGGLTDAQYF.

The table lists this clonotype with a few counts. The chain links TRBV7-9 to TRBJ2-1; either TRBD1 or TRBD2 may fit D (5 bases each). Germline loops: CDR1 SEHNR, CDR2 FQNEAQ (reference sequence). The ends were cut back, 5 bases at V and 2 bases at J, with 16 bases in the middle. The CDR3 contains 16 residues. In DNA form, the CDR3 reads TGTGCCAGCAGCCATCCAGAACGGGGACCCTACAATGAGCAGTTCTTC. It translates to CASSHPERGPYNEQFF.

This clonotype appeared once. A much larger clone sits a single nucleotide away, making a read error possible. The rearrangement joins TRBV5-1 to TRBJ2-5, with TRBD2 as a possible D gene (5 bases). This CDR3 is built from 11 residues. Germline V gene data show CDR1 as SGHRS and CDR2 as YFSETQ. Trimming pared 4 bases from V and 9 bases from J, leaving 10 bases between. CDR3 sequence reads: CASSGGLSQYF. CDR3 nucleotides: TGCGCCAGCAGCGGCGGACTGTCCCAGTACTTC.